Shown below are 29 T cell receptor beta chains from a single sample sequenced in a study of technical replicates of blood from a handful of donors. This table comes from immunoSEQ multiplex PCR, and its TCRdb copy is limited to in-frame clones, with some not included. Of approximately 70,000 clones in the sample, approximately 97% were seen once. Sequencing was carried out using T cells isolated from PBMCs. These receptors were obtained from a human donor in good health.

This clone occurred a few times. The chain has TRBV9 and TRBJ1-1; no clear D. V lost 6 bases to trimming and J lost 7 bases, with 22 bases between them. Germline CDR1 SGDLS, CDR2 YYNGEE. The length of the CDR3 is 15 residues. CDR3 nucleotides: TGTGCCAGCACCGTTGGACCAATTCCGGGGATTGAAGCTTTCTTT. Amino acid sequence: CASTVGPIPGIEAFF.

CDR3 DNA sequence: TGTGCCAGCAGTTTTGGGCAGGCAGATACGCAGTATTTT. It yields the protein CASSFGQADTQYF. The chain links TRBV27 to TRBJ2-3; D not resolved. With 3 bases removed from V and 4 bases from J, the gap between germline ends came to 8 bases. Germline loops: CDR1 MNHEY, CDR2 SMNVEV (reference sequence). The CDR3 is 13 amino acids.

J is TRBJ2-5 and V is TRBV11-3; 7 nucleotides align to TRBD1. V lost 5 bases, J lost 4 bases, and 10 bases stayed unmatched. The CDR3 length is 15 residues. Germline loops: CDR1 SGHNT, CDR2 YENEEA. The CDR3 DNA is TGTGCCAGCAGCCTCTGGACAGGAACGGGAGAGACCCAGTACTTC. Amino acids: CASSLWTGTGETQYF.

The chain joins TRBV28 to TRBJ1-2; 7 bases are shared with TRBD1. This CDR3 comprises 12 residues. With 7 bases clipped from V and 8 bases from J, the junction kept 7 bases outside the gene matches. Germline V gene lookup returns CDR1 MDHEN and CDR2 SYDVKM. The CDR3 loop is CASTPTGFGYTF. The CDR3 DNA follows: TGTGCCAGCACCCCGACAGGGTTCGGCTACACCTTC.

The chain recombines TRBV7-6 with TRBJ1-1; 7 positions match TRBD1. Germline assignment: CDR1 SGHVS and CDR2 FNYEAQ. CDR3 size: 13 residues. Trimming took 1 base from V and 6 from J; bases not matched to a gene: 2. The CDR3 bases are TGTGCCAGCAGCTTAGACAGGGGATCTGAAGCTTTCTTT. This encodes CASSLDRGSEAFF. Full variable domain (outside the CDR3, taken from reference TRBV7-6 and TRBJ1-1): GAGVSQSPRYKVTKRGQDVALRCDPISGHVSLYWYRQALGQGPEFLTYFNYEAQQDKSGLPNDRFSAERPEGSISTLTIQRTEQRDSAMYRCASSLDRGSEAFFGQGTRLTVV.

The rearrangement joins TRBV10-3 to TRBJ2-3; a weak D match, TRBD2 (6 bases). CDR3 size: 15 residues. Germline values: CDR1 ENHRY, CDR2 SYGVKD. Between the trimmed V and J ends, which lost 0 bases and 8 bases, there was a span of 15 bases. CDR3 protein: CAISESSGTLGTQYF. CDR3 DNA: TGTGCCATCAGTGAGTCTAGCGGCACTTTGGGTACGCAGTATTTT.

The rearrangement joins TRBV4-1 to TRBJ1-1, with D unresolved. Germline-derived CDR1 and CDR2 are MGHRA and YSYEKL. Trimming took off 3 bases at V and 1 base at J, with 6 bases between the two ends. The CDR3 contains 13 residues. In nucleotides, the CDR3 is TGCGCCAGCAGCCAGACAAAGAACACTGAAGCTTTCTTT. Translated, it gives CASSQTKNTEAFF.

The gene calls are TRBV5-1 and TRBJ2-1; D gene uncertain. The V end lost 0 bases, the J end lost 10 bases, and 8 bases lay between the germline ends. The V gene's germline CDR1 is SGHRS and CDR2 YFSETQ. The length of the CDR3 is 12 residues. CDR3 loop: CASSLAGGEQFF. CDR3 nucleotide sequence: TGCGCCAGCAGCTTGGCGGGTGGCGAGCAGTTCTTC.

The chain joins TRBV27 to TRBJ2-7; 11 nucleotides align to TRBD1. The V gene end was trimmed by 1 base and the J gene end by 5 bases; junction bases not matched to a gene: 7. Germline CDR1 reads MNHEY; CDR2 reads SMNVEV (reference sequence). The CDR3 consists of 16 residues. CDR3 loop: CASSLLGQGVKNEQYF. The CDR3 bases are TGTGCCAGCAGTTTATTGGGACAGGGGGTGAAAAACGAGCAGTACTTC.

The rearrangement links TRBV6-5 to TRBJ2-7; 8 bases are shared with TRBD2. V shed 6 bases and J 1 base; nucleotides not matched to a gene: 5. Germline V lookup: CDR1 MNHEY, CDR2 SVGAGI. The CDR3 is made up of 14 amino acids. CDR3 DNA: TGTGCCAGCAGCCCGGGACTAGGTTCCTACGAGCAGTACTTC. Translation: CASSPGLGSYEQYF.

CDR3 sequence (DNA): TGTGCCAGCAGCTTGGTCAATAGCGGAGGCCCAGATACGCAGTATTTT. Its translation is CASSLVNSGGPDTQYF. V usage is TRBV5-4 and J usage is TRBJ2-3; D is perhaps TRBD2 (6 bases). V was cut by 0 bases and J by 4 bases, with 15 bases left in between. Germline assignment: CDR1 SGHNT and CDR2 YYREEE (reference sequence). The CDR3 consists of 16 residues.

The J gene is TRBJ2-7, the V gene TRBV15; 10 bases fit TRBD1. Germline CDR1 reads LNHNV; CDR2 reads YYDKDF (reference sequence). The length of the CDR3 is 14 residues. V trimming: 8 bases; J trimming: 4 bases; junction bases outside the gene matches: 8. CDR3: CATQRDRGRYEQYF. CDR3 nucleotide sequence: TGTGCCACCCAACGGGACAGGGGACGATACGAGCAGTACTTC.

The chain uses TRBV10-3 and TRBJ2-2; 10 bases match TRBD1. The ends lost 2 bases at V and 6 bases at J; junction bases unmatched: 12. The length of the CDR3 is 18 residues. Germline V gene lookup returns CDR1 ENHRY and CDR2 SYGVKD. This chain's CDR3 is CAISEAIGQGVRAGELFF. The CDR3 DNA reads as TGTGCCATCAGTGAGGCGATCGGACAGGGGGTTAGGGCCGGGGAGCTGTTTTTT.

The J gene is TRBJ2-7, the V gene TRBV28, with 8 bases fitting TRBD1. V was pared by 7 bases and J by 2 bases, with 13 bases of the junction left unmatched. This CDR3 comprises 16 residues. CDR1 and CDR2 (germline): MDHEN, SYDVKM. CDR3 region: CASNAYAGQVTYEQYF. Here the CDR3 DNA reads TGTGCCAGCAACGCCTACGCGGGACAGGTGACCTACGAGCAGTACTTC. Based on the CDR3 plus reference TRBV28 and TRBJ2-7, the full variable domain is DVKVTQSSRYLVKRTGEKVFLECVQDMDHENMFWYRQDPGLGLRLIYFSYDVKMKEKGDIPEGYSVSREKKERFSLILESASTNQTSMYLCASNAYAGQVTYEQYFGPGTRLTVT.

The CDR3 protein is CAISDPKAGVGSYEQYF. As DNA, the CDR3 is TGTGCCATCAGTGACCCCAAGGCGGGAGTAGGTTCCTACGAGCAGTACTTC. V is TRBV10-3 and J is TRBJ2-7; 7 bases align to TRBD2. This CDR3 contains 17 residues. V trimming: 3 bases; J trimming: 1 base; junction bases outside the gene matches: 12. CDR1 and CDR2 from the germline V gene are ENHRY and SYGVKD.

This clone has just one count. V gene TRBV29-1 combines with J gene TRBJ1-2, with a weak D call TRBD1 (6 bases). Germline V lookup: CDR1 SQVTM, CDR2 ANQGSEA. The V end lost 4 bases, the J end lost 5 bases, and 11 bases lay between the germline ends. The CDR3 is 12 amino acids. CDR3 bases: TGCAGCGTTGTGGTGGGGGCTTATGGCTACACCTTC. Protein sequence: CSVVVGAYGYTF. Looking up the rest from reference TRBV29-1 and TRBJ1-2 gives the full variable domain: SAVISQKPSRDICQRGTSLTIQCQVDSQVTMMFWYRQQPGQSLTLIATANQGSEATYESGFVIDKFPISRPNLTFSTLTVSNMSPEDSSIYLCSVVVGAYGYTFGSGTRLTVV.

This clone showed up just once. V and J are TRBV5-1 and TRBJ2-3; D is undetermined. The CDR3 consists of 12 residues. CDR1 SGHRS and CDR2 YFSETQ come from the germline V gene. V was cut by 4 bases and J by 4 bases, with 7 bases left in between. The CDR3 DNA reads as TGCGCCAGCAGCGAGAACTCAGATACGCAGTATTTT. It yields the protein CASSENSDTQYF.

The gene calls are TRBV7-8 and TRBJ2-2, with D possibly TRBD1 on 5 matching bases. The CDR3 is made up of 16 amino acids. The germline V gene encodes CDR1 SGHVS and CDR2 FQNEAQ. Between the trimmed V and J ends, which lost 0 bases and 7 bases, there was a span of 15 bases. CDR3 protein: CASSLALTVKNGELFF. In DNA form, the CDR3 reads TGTGCCAGCAGCTTAGCCCTGACAGTTAAGAACGGGGAGCTGTTTTTT.

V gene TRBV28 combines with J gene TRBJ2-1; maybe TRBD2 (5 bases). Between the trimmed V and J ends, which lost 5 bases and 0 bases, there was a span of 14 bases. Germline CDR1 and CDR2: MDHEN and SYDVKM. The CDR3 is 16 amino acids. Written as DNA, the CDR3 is TGTGCCAGCAGTCAAGGCCCAGGAGGCTCCTACAATGAGCAGTTCTTC. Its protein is CASSQGPGGSYNEQFF. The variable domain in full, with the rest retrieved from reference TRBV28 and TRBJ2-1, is DVKVTQSSRYLVKRTGEKVFLECVQDMDHENMFWYRQDPGLGLRLIYFSYDVKMKEKGDIPEGYSVSREKKERFSLILESASTNQTSMYLCASSQGPGGSYNEQFFGPGTRLTVL.

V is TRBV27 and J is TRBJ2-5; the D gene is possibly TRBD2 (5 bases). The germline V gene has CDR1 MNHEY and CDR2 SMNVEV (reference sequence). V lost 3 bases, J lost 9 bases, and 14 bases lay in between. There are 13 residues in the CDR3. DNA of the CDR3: TGTGCCAGCAGTTTTGCGGGTAGTGGGTCCCAGTACTTC. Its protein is CASSFAGSGSQYF.

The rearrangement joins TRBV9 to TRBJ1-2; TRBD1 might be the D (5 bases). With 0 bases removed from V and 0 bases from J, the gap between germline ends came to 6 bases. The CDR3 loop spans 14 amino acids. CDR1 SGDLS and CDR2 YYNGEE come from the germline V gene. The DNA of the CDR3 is TGTGCCAGCAGCGTAGGCAGGGCTAACTATGGCTACACCTTC. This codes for CASSVGRANYGYTF.

The CDR3 here is CSIPAGTGGSDTQYF. In nucleotides, the CDR3 is TGCAGCATACCGGCCGGGACAGGGGGTTCAGATACGCAGTATTTT. The chain recombines TRBV29-1 with TRBJ2-3; 11 nucleotides match TRBD1. CDR1 is SQVTM, CDR2 ANQGSEA, per germline. The V and J ends lost 8 bases and 4 bases, in that order; junction bases with no gene match: 11. The length of the CDR3 is 15 residues.

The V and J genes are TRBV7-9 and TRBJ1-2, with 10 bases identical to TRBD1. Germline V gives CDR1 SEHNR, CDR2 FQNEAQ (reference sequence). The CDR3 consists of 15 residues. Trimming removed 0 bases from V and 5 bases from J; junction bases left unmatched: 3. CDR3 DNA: TGTGCCAGCAGCTTAGCTCGGGACAGGGGATATGGCTACACCTTC. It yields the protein CASSLARDRGYGYTF.

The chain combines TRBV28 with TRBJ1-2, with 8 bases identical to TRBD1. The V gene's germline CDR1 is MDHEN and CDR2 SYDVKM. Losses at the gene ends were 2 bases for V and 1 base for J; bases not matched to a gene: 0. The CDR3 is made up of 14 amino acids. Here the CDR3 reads CASSLGQGNYGYTF. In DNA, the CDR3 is TGTGCCAGCAGTTTAGGACAGGGTAACTATGGCTACACCTTC.

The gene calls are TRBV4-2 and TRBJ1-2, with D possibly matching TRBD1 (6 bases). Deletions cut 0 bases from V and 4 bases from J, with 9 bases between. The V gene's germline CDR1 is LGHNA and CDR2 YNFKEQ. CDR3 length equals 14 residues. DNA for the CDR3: TGTGCCAGCAGCCAAGAAGACAGGAGCTATGGCTACACCTTC. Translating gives CASSQEDRSYGYTF.

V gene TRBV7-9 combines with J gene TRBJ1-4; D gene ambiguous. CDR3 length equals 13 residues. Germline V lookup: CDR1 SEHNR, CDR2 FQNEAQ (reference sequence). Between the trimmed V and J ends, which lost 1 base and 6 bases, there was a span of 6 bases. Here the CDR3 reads CASSLGGDEKLFF. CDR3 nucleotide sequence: TGTGCCAGCAGCTTAGGGGGAGATGAAAAACTGTTTTTT.

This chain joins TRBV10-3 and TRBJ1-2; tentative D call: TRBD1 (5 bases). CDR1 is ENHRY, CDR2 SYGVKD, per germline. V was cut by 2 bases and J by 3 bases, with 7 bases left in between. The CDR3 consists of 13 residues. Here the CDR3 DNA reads TGTGCCATCAGTGAGGGGGCGGACTATGGCTACACCTTC. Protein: CAISEGADYGYTF.

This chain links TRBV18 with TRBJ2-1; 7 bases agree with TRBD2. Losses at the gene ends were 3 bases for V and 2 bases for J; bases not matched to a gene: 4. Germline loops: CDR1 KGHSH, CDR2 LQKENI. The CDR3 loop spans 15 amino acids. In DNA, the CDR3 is TGTGCCAGCTCACCCAGCGGGATCCCCTACAATGAGCAGTTCTTC. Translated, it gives CASSPSGIPYNEQFF.

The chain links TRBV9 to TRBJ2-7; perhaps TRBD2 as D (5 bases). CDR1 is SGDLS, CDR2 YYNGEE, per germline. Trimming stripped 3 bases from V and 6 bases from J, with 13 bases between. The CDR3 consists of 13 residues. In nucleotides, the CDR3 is TGTGCCAGCAGCGGGACTTTCTCGGCCGAGCAGTACTTC. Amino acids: CASSGTFSAEQYF.